These T cell receptor beta chains were read from a single sample in a study of shared clonotypes between healthy human individuals. The data were produced by immunoSEQ multiplex PCR, yet TCRdb's version contains in-frame clones alone and is incomplete. The repertoire has roughly 2.5 million clones, roughly 92% of them found once; the top ten carry under 0.15%. Source material: naive CD4+ T cells sorted from blood. The receptors were sampled from a man aged 18 to 29 in good health. The CDR3 runs from the conserved cysteine through the conserved F or W. Fields, in order: clone size, J gene, D gene, V gene, CDR3 protein, CDR3 DNA. The D gene is left open where the match is weak. A clone size is listed for some rows: how often the clone was seen (once, few, many), or a class if it is expanded.

NA TRBJ1-3 NA TRBV14 CASSPRLGPSGNTIYF TGTGCCAGCAGCCCCCGGCTCGGTCCCTCTGGAAACACCATATATTTT
NA TRBJ2-1 TRBD2 TRBV29-1 CSGVTSGKYNEQFF TGCAGCGGGGTTACTAGCGGGAAATACAATGAGCAGTTCTTC
NA TRBJ2-3 TRBD2 TRBV7-9 CASSFRHMGTTGTQYF TGTGCCAGCAGCTTTAGGCATATGGGGACTACGGGCACGCAGTATTTT
NA TRBJ1-2 TRBD1 TRBV2 CASSEVQGVKGPYGYTF TGTGCCAGCAGTGAAGTTCAGGGGGTAAAGGGCCCCTATGGCTACACCTTC
NA TRBJ2-1 TRBD2 TRBV7-2 CASSQLAGGRDEQFF TGTGCCAGCAGCCAACTAGCGGGAGGCCGCGATGAGCAGTTCTTC
NA TRBJ1-1 NA TRBV28 CASSLVQGTEAFF TGTGCCAGCAGTTTAGTCCAGGGAACTGAAGCTTTCTTT
NA TRBJ2-5 TRBD1 TRBV25-1 CASSERGDRGPQETQYF TGTGCCAGCAGTGAACGGGGGGACAGGGGTCCTCAAGAGACCCAGTACTTC
NA TRBJ2-5 NA TRBV5-1 CASSLGGGPQETQYF TGCGCCAGCAGCTTGGGAGGTGGACCCCAAGAGACCCAGTACTTC
NA TRBJ2-7 NA TRBV6-4 CASSVWTVYSYEQYF TGTGCCAGCAGTGTTTGGACGGTGTACTCCTACGAGCAGTACTTC
few TRBJ2-2 NA TRBV30 CAWGKGRTNTGELFF TGTGCCTGGGGGAAAGGGCGAACGAACACCGGGGAGCTGTTTTTT
NA TRBJ2-1 NA TRBV19 CASSIARPQGSLNEQFF TGTGCCAGTAGTATTGCCCGTCCGCAGGGGAGCCTCAATGAGCAGTTCTTC
NA TRBJ1-5 NA TRBV6-6 CASSYQGPNQPQHF TGTGCCAGCAGTTACCAGGGCCCCAATCAGCCCCAGCATTTT
NA TRBJ1-1 TRBD1 TRBV15 CATSRGDSAPTPEAFF TGTGCCACCAGCAGGGGGGACAGTGCCCCAACCCCTGAAGCTTTCTTT
few TRBJ2-4 NA TRBV5-1 CASRHSGQENIQYF TGCGCCAGCAGGCATTCGGGGCAGGAAAACATTCAGTACTTC
NA TRBJ2-7 NA TRBV2 CASRGEMGYEQYF TGTGCCAGCAGAGGGGAAATGGGCTACGAGCAGTACTTC
NA TRBJ1-2 NA TRBV30 CAWSVTANLNYGYTF TGTGCCTGGAGTGTTACAGCCAACCTTAACTATGGCTACACCTTC
few TRBJ2-2 NA TRBV5-4 CASSPPGAPGELFF TGTGCCAGCAGTCCTCCAGGGGCTCCCGGGGAGCTGTTTTTT
once TRBJ2-1 NA TRBV12-5 CASGTSSYNEQFF TGTGCTAGTGGTACTAGTTCCTACAATGAGCAGTTCTTC
once TRBJ2-2 NA TRBV6-5 CASSYSNPGNGELFF TGTGCCAGCAGTTACTCGAACCCCGGGAACGGGGAGCTGTTTTTT
NA TRBJ2-3 NA TRBV2 CASRSGLLSSTDTQYF TGTGCCAGCAGATCGGGGTTGCTTTCTAGCACAGATACGCAGTATTTT
NA TRBJ2-3 TRBD2 TRBV28 CASSLASGESDTQYF TGTGCCAGCAGCCTCGCTAGCGGGGAATCAGATACGCAGTATTTT
NA TRBJ1-3 TRBD1 TRBV6-5 CASSPTGRLGNTIYF TGTGCCAGCAGTCCGACAGGGAGGTTGGGAAACACCATATATTTT
NA TRBJ2-7 NA TRBV21-1 CASSKDPSGTYEQYF TGTGCCAGCAGCAAAGATCCTAGCGGAACCTACGAGCAGTACTTC
NA TRBJ1-1 TRBD1 TRBV7-9 CASSRTGVTEAFF TGTGCCAGCAGCCGGACAGGGGTCACTGAAGCTTTCTTT
NA TRBJ1-2 TRBD1 TRBV7-9 CASSQGQAPNYGYTF TGTGCCAGCAGCCAGGGACAGGCCCCGAACTATGGCTACACCTTC
once TRBJ2-3 NA TRBV5-6 CASSQPLGAGTDTQYF TGTGCCAGCAGCCAACCTTTGGGGGCCGGCACAGATACGCAGTATTTT
NA TRBJ1-2 NA TRBV13 CASSLESGPDYGYTF TGTGCCAGCAGCTTAGAATCTGGGCCGGACTATGGCTACACCTTC
NA TRBJ1-2 NA TRBV19 CASRPGTPLHYGYTF TGTGCCAGTAGACCCGGGACACCGCTCCACTATGGCTACACCTTC
NA TRBJ2-7 TRBD2 TRBV7-2 CASSLTGTRGPYEQYF TGTGCCAGCAGCTTAACCGGGACTAGGGGTCCCTACGAGCAGTACTTC
NA TRBJ1-4 NA TRBV28 CASSVPIGTGNEKLFF TGTGCCAGCAGCGTCCCAATCGGGACGGGGAATGAAAAACTGTTTTTT
NA TRBJ2-3 NA TRBV27 CASSLRWVTDTQYF TGTGCCAGCAGTTTACGATGGGTGACAGATACGCAGTATTTT
NA TRBJ2-7 TRBD1 TRBV6-5 CASMRGPYEQYF TGTGCCAGCATGAGGGGGCCCTACGAGCAGTACTTC
once TRBJ2-1 NA TRBV5-1 CASSLGFDKSEQFF TGCGCCAGCAGCTTGGGATTCGACAAATCTGAGCAGTTCTTC
NA TRBJ1-5 NA TRBV27 CASSLGAAGVRNQPQHF TGTGCCAGCAGTTTAGGGGCGGCGGGGGTACGCAATCAGCCCCAGCATTTT
once TRBJ2-2 TRBD2 TRBV6-6 CASTGRVTNTGELFF TGTGCCAGCACCGGGAGGGTAACGAACACCGGGGAGCTGTTTTTT
NA TRBJ2-7 TRBD2 TRBV6-8 CASSYLRGRGDEQYF TGTGCCAGCAGTTACTTGCGCGGGAGAGGGGACGAGCAGTACTTC
NA TRBJ1-1 NA TRBV6-6 CASRKTGNTEAFF TGTGCCAGCAGGAAGACAGGGAACACTGAAGCTTTCTTT
once TRBJ1-3 NA TRBV28 CASSLGPDSGNTIYF TGTGCCAGCAGTTTAGGTCCGGACTCTGGAAACACCATATATTTT
NA TRBJ2-5 NA TRBV5-4 CASSIRAQETQYF TGTGCCAGCAGCATTAGAGCCCAAGAGACCCAGTACTTC
NA TRBJ1-6 NA TRBV27 CASSLSWEGSSPLHF TGTGCCAGCAGTTTATCATGGGAGGGGAGTTCACCCCTCCACTTT
once TRBJ1-5 NA TRBV18 CASSPKDPGRGKHQPQHF TGTGCCAGCTCACCTAAGGACCCCGGGCGGGGGAAACATCAGCCCCAGCATTTT
NA TRBJ2-3 TRBD2 TRBV5-1 CASSFLTSGGTDTQYF TGCGCCAGCAGCTTTCTGACTAGCGGGGGGACAGATACGCAGTATTTT
NA TRBJ2-1 NA TRBV19 CASSTRDNEQFF TGTGCCAGTAGTACGAGAGATAATGAGCAGTTCTTC
few TRBJ2-7 NA TRBV10-2 CASSGNYEQYF TGCGCCAGCAGTGGGAACTACGAGCAGTACTTC
NA TRBJ2-5 TRBD1 TRBV11-2 CASSLIDRGLETQYF TGTGCCAGCAGCTTAATCGACAGGGGTCTAGAGACCCAGTACTTC
NA TRBJ2-7 TRBD1 TRBV10-1 CASSPVRDRVREQYF TGCGCCAGCAGTCCGGTCCGGGACAGGGTTCGCGAGCAGTACTTC
NA TRBJ1-1 TRBD1 TRBV19 CASSLQGVNTEAFF TGTGCCAGTAGCTTACAGGGGGTGAACACTGAAGCTTTCTTT
NA TRBJ1-5 NA TRBV6-1 CASGKGTSNQPQHF TGTGCCAGCGGGAAAGGGACTAGCAATCAGCCCCAGCATTTT
NA TRBJ2-1 TRBD1 TRBV5-1 CASSFWTGRFYNEQFF TGCGCCAGCAGCTTCTGGACAGGGAGGTTTTACAATGAGCAGTTCTTC
NA TRBJ1-5 NA TRBV27 CASRSLSGPNQPQHF TGTGCCAGCAGGTCGTTGTCGGGTCCTAATCAGCCCCAGCATTTT
once TRBJ2-1 NA TRBV5-5 CASSSKPYNEQFF TGTGCCAGCAGCTCCAAGCCCTACAATGAGCAGTTCTTC
NA TRBJ1-2 NA TRBV7-2 CASSLADGPRYGYTF TGTGCCAGCAGCTTAGCCGACGGCCCGCGCTATGGCTACACCTTC
NA TRBJ1-5 NA TRBV18 CASSLESIGSNQPQHF TGTGCCAGCTCACTAGAGAGTATCGGGAGCAATCAGCCCCAGCATTTT
NA TRBJ2-1 TRBD2 TRBV7-9 CASSFTSAGVNEQFF TGTGCCAGCAGTTTTACTAGCGCGGGGGTCAATGAGCAGTTCTTC
NA TRBJ1-2 TRBD1 TRBV6-1 CASSEAAQGAYGYTF TGTGCCAGCAGTGAAGCGGCCCAGGGGGCGTATGGCTACACCTTC
NA TRBJ2-7 TRBD2 TRBV5-4 CASSLAGRSGGASEQYF TGTGCCAGCAGCTTGGCCGGGCGGAGCGGGGGGGCCTCCGAGCAGTACTTC
NA TRBJ1-3 NA TRBV7-8 CASSLSRTSGNTIYF TGTGCCAGCAGCTTAAGCCGAACGTCTGGAAACACCATATATTTT
NA TRBJ2-5 TRBD1 TRBV7-2 CASSLSGTGGETQYF TGTGCCAGCAGCTTATCCGGGACAGGGGGGGAGACCCAGTACTTC
NA TRBJ2-1 NA TRBV7-3 CASSLRPGSYNEQFF TGTGCCAGCAGCTTAAGGCCAGGGTCCTACAATGAGCAGTTCTTC
NA TRBJ2-2 NA TRBV7-3 CASSPMGENTGELFF TGTGCCAGCAGCCCAATGGGGGAGAACACCGGGGAGCTGTTTTTT